Sequencing of this T cell receptor (beta chain) was carried out in a study of CD8 T cells in Susac syndrome. Study-level points and caveats: Individuals included in the TCR sequencing and HLA analysis were acknowledged by the study to be relatively few in number.

Random hexamers were used to reverse transcribe an amount of roughly 0.45 to 1 ug RNA. Amplification of TCR beta CDR3 used immunoSEQ multiplex PCR across 54 Vbeta and 13 Jbeta. MiXCR, applied by TCRdb to the immunoSEQ multiplex PCR reads, yields one record per CDR3 protein. The table includes about 110,000 distinct CDR3 sequences, about 96% detected once. TCR beta sequencing was performed on blood CD8+ and CD4+ T cells. TEMRA cells were enriched by FACS, and CD4+ and CD8+ T cells were negatively isolated. Trimming left V 2 bases short and J 4 bases short, with 9 bases between. The CDR3 totals 14 residues. This clonotype was seen a few times. The antigen is undetermined.

The rearrangement links TRBV12-3 or TRBV12-4 to TRBJ1-3; D gene unclear. Input material: CD4+ T cells from PBMCs. This TCR came from a human donor in good health. This CDR3 is CASSLRGSGNTIYF. DNA for the CDR3: TGTGCCAGCAGTTTACGGGGATCCGGAAACACCATATATTTT.